This is a list of T cell receptor beta chains from one sample in a study of T cell responses to AZD1222 COVID-19 vaccine. The table came from immunoSEQ multiplex PCR; TCRdb's copy has only in-frame clones and leaves some out. The sample holds approximately 100,000 clones; approximately 87% are singletons and the top ten take less than 15%. This sample comprised peripheral blood, obtained on day 0 of AZD1222 vaccination. The receptors originated from an adult in good health. CDR3s include the opening cysteine and the closing phenylalanine or tryptophan. A D gene is named only where the DNA matches it firmly. Expanded clones are given a class, and other clones once, few, many or no size at all.

j_call	clone_size	v_call	d_call	cdr3_aa	cdr3_nt
TRBJ2-3	-	TRBV5-8	-	CASSLFQGSTDTQYF	TGTGCCAGCAGCTTGTTCCAGGGGAGCACAGATACGCAGTATTTT
TRBJ2-2	-	TRBV24-1	TRBD2	CATSVSGRGITGELFF	TGTGCCACCAGTGTTAGCGGGAGGGGAATCACCGGGGAGCTGTTTTTT
TRBJ2-7	-	TRBV10-3	-	CAIRVTGSNEQYF	TGTGCCATCAGGGTTACAGGGTCCAACGAGCAGTACTTC
TRBJ1-5	-	TRBV2	-	CASDPGGTNQPQHF	TGTGCCAGCGACCCGGGAGGGACCAATCAGCCCCAGCATTTT
TRBJ2-4	-	TRBV6-1	-	CASSEWGMLAKNIQYF	TGTGCCAGCAGTGAATGGGGGATGTTAGCCAAAAACATTCAGTACTTC
TRBJ1-1	-	TRBV19	-	CASSSRGDTEAFF	TGTGCCAGTAGTTCAAGGGGGGACACTGAAGCTTTCTTT
TRBJ2-7	-	TRBV6-4	-	CASSDSINSGYEQYF	TGTGCCAGCAGTGACTCGATTAATAGCGGCTACGAGCAGTACTTC
TRBJ2-1	-	TRBV9	-	CASSVAGTIHNEQFF	TGTGCCAGCAGCGTAGCCGGGACCATCCACAATGAGCAGTTCTTC
TRBJ1-6	-	TRBV6-2/TRBV6-3	-	CASSPDGNSPLHF	TGTGCCAGCAGCCCGGACGGGAATTCACCCCTCCACTTT
TRBJ1-1	few	TRBV6-5	-	CASSYDSLGGEDEAFF	TGTGCCAGCAGTTACGACTCCCTCGGGGGGGAGGATGAAGCTTTCTTT
TRBJ1-5	-	TRBV2	-	CASRARWRQAQHF	TGTGCCAGCAGGGCCCGGTGGCGTCAGGCCCAGCATTTT
TRBJ2-1	-	TRBV7-9	TRBD2	CASSHPGLAVNEQFF	TGTGCCAGCAGCCACCCGGGACTAGCGGTTAATGAGCAGTTCTTC
TRBJ2-7	-	TRBV28	TRBD1	CATRDSLSYEQYF	TGTGCCACCCGGGACAGCCTCTCCTACGAGCAGTACTTC
TRBJ2-7	once	TRBV28	-	CASSSGGPEQYF	TGTGCCAGCAGTTCCGGGGGGCCCGAGCAGTACTTC
TRBJ1-2	-	TRBV4-3	-	CASSQTPLQGGSGYTF	TGCGCCAGCAGCCAAACCCCCCTACAGGGTGGAAGCGGCTACACCTTC
TRBJ1-5	-	TRBV19	-	CASSKGRPQHF	TGTGCCAGTAGTAAAGGCAGGCCCCAGCATTTT
TRBJ1-5	-	TRBV5-4	-	CASSPGGGNQPQHF	TGTGCCAGCAGCCCGGGGGGGGGCAATCAGCCCCAGCATTTT
TRBJ1-6	-	TRBV11-2	TRBD1	CASNPGTGNSPLHF	TGTGCCAGCAACCCCGGGACAGGGAATTCACCCCTCCACTTT
TRBJ1-4	-	TRBV6-8	-	CASSCGEGPASPSTNEKLFF	TGTGCCAGCAGTTGCGGGGAGGGACCTGCGTCGCCCTCAACTAATGAAAAACTGTTTTTT
TRBJ2-1	-	TRBV19	TRBD2	CASSIGLAGAYNEQFF	TGTGCCAGTAGTATAGGACTAGCGGGAGCCTACAATGAGCAGTTCTTC
TRBJ2-7	-	TRBV27	TRBD2	CASSTYFPGTSGFYEQYF	TGTGCCAGCAGTACCTATTTTCCAGGGACTAGCGGATTCTACGAGCAGTACTTC
TRBJ1-2	once	TRBV2	TRBD1	CASSEPGQGAGYTF	TGTGCCAGCAGTGAACCCGGACAGGGCGCTGGCTACACCTTC
TRBJ2-1	-	TRBV30	-	CAWGPRSREQFF	TGTGCCTGGGGCCCCCGGAGTCGTGAGCAGTTCTTC
TRBJ2-5	-	TRBV24-1	-	CATSDPGAGETQYF	TGTGCCACCAGTGATCCTGGGGCGGGAGAGACCCAGTACTTC
TRBJ1-2	-	TRBV5-4	TRBD1	CASSWDRGSYGYTF	TGTGCCAGCAGCTGGGACAGGGGCAGCTATGGCTACACCTTC
TRBJ2-3	-	TRBV7-8	TRBD1	CASSLAKGSGQGARFRDTQYF	TGTGCCAGCAGCTTAGCGAAGGGATCGGGACAGGGGGCCCGGTTTAGAGATACGCAGTATTTT
TRBJ1-1	once	TRBV5-1	-	CASSLGGPTEAFF	TGCGCCAGCAGCTTGGGTGGGCCCACTGAAGCTTTCTTT
TRBJ2-3	-	TRBV29-1	-	CSVGGISTDTQYF	TGCAGCGTTGGGGGTATTTCCACAGATACGCAGTATTTT
TRBJ1-1	-	TRBV4-3	-	CASSQDLSDRFHTEAFF	TGCGCCAGCAGCCAAGATTTGTCCGACAGGTTCCACACTGAAGCTTTCTTT
TRBJ1-2	-	TRBV2	-	CASSVTSSWGYTF	TGTGCCAGCAGTGTCACCTCTTCTTGGGGCTACACCTTC
TRBJ1-5	-	TRBV9	-	CASSRREGPNQPQHF	TGTGCCAGCAGTCGCAGAGAGGGGCCCAATCAGCCCCAGCATTTT
TRBJ2-7	once	TRBV19	TRBD1	CASTVRQGKYF	TGTGCCAGTACGGTCAGACAGGGAAAGTACTTC
TRBJ2-5	-	TRBV19	-	CASSIQGQGETQYF	TGTGCCAGTAGTATACAGGGTCAGGGAGAGACCCAGTACTTC
TRBJ2-1	once	TRBV7-3	TRBD2	CASSPLAGGPAEQFF	TGTGCCAGCAGCCCTCTAGCGGGAGGGCCAGCTGAGCAGTTCTTC
TRBJ1-5	-	TRBV11-2	-	CASSLGGGDVWPQHF	TGTGCCAGCAGCTTAGGAGGAGGGGATGTTTGGCCCCAGCATTTT
TRBJ2-1	-	TRBV6-6	-	CASSPNPGFGGINEQFF	TGTGCCAGCAGTCCCAATCCGGGGTTTGGGGGAATTAATGAGCAGTTCTTC
TRBJ2-5	-	TRBV18	-	CASTPGEHETQYF	TGTGCCAGCACCCCGGGGGAGCATGAGACCCAGTACTTC
TRBJ1-1	-	TRBV10-3	-	CAITPGRTSRNTEAFF	TGTGCCATCACCCCGGGACGGACATCTCGGAACACTGAAGCTTTCTTT
TRBJ2-7	-	TRBV7-2	TRBD1	CASSLGPGQLAYEQYF	TGTGCCAGCAGCTTAGGACCGGGACAGCTTGCCTACGAGCAGTACTTC
TRBJ1-3	-	TRBV28	TRBD1	CASSKRQGFAGNTIYF	TGTGCCAGCAGTAAGAGACAGGGCTTCGCTGGAAACACCATATATTTT
TRBJ1-2	-	TRBV3-1/TRBV3-2	-	CASSQQGLPGYTF	TGTGCCAGCAGCCAGCAAGGACTGCCTGGCTACACCTTC
TRBJ2-7	-	TRBV7-2	-	CASSPDLVGSYEQYF	TGTGCCAGCAGCCCTGATCTAGTGGGTTCATACGAGCAGTACTTC
TRBJ1-2	-	TRBV27	-	CASSSLGGEARGYTF	TGTGCCAGCAGTTCCCTTGGGGGGGAAGCCAGGGGCTACACCTTC
TRBJ2-7	-	TRBV11-3	TRBD1	CASSGDRGSLGEQYF	TGTGCCAGCAGCGGCGACAGGGGTTCCCTTGGCGAGCAGTACTTC
TRBJ1-3	-	TRBV5-6	-	CASSLAGRGNTIYF	TGTGCCAGCAGCTTGGCAGGGCGGGGAAACACCATATATTTT
TRBJ2-7	few	TRBV7-9	-	CASSLVPGQDSYEQYF	TGTGCCAGCAGCTTGGTACCGGGACAAGACTCCTACGAGCAGTACTTC